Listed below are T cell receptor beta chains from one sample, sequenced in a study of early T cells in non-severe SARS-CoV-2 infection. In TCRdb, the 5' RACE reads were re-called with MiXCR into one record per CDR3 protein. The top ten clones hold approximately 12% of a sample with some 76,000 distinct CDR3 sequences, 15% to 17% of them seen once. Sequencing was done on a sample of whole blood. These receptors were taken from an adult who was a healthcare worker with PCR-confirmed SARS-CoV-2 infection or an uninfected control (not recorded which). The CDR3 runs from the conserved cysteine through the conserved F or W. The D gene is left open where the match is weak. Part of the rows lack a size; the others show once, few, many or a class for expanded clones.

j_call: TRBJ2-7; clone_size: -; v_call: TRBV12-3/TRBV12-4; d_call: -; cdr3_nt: TGTGCCAGCAGTTCCGGGACGAGGACCTACGAGCAGTACTTC; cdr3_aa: CASSSGTRTYEQYF
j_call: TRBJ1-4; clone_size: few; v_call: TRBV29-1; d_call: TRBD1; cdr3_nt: TGCAGCGTTGCAGGGGGCATGGGTGAAAAACTGTTTTTT; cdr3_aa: CSVAGGMGEKLFF
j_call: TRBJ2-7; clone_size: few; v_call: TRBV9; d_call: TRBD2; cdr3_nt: TGTGCCAGCAGCACCGCGACTAGCGACGAGCAGTACTTC; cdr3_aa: CASSTATSDEQYF
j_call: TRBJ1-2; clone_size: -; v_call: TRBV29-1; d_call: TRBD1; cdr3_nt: TGCAGCGTTGCCGGCAGGGGGCTGTTCGGGTACACCTTC; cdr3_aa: CSVAGRGLFGYTF
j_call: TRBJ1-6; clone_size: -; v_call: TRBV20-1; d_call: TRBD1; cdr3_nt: TGCAGTGCTAGGCCGGGACAGGCAAATAATTCACCCCTCCACTTT; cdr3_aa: CSARPGQANNSPLHF
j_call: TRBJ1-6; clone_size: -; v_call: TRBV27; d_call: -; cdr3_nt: TGTGCCAGCAGTTTTGAGGGAGGGACTTGGTCACCCCTCCACTTT; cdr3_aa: CASSFEGGTWSPLHF
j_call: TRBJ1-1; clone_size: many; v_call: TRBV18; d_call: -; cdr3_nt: TGTGCCAGCTCCCAGGACATGAACACTGAAGCTTTCTTT; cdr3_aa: CASSQDMNTEAFF
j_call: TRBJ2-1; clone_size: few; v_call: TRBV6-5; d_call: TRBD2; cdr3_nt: TGTGCCAGCAGTTACAATAGCGGGGGGGGCTACAATGAGCAGTTCTTC; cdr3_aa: CASSYNSGGGYNEQFF
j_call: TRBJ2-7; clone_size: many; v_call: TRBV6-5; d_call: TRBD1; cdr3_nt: TGTGCCAGCAGTTTGGGGGACAGGGGCTACGAGCAGTACTTC; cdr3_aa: CASSLGDRGYEQYF
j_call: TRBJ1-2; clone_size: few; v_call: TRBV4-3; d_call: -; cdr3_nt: TGCGCCAGCAGCCAAGAGGCAGGTCGATATGGCTACACCTTC; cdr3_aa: CASSQEAGRYGYTF
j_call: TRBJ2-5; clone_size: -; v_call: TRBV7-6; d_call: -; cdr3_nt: TGTGCCAGCAGCTTAGTCACTAGCCGACAAGAGACCCAGTACTTC; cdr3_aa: CASSLVTSRQETQYF
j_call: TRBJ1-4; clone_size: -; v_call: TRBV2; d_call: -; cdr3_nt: TGTGCCAGCATTGGTGACCCGCTTGCAACTAATGAAAAACTGTTTTTT; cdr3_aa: CASIGDPLATNEKLFF
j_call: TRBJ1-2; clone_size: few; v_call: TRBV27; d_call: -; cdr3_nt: TGTGCCAGCAATCCAAGGGGCAGGGCAAACTATGGCTACACCTTC; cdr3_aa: CASNPRGRANYGYTF
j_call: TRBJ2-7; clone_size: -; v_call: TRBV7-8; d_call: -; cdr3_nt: TGTGCCAGTCACCCGACAGGACCCCTCTACGAGCAGTACTTC; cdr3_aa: CASHPTGPLYEQYF
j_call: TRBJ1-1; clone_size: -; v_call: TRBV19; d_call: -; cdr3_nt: TGTGCCAGTAGTATAGGGATACGGGGCATGAACACTGAAGCTTTCTTT; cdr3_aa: CASSIGIRGMNTEAFF
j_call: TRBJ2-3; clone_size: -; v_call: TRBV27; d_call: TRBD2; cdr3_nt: TGTGCCAGCAGTTTATTTCTGGCGGGGGGCCGCCCAGATACGCAGTATTTT; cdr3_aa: CASSLFLAGGRPDTQYF
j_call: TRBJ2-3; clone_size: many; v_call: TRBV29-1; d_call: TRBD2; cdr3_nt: TGCAGCGTCCCAAGGACTAGCGGGTATACGCAGTATTTT; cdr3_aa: CSVPRTSGYTQYF
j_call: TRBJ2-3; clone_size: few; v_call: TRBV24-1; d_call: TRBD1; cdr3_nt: TGTGCCACCAGTGCGGGGACAGGGGGAGCGAATACGCAGTATTTT; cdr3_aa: CATSAGTGGANTQYF
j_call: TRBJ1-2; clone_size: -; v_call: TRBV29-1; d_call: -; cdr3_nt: TGCAGCGGGGGACATGCAGCTAACTATGGCTACACCTTC; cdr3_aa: CSGGHAANYGYTF
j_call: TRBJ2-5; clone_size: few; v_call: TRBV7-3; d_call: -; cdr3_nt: TGTGCCAGCAGCCCACGGGACTCGATGGGGGCGACCCAGTACTTC; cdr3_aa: CASSPRDSMGATQYF
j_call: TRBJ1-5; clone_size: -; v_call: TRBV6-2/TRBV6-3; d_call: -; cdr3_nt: TGTGCCAGCAGCGACGGTGAATCCGCTCATAGCAATCAGCCCCAGCATTTT; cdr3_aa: CASSDGESAHSNQPQHF
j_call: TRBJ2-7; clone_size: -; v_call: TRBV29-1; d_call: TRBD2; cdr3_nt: TGCAGCGCCGGACTAGCGGGAAGCTACGAGCAGTACTTC; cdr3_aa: CSAGLAGSYEQYF
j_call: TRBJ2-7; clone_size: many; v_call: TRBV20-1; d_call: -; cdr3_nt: TGCAGTGCGACACCGAGCTCCTACGAGCAGTACTTC; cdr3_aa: CSATPSSYEQYF
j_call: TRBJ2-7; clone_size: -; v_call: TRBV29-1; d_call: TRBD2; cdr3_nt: TGCAGCGCCGTCACCGGGACTAACCCCTACGAGCAGTACTTC; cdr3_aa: CSAVTGTNPYEQYF
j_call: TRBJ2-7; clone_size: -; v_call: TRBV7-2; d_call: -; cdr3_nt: TGTGCCAGCAGCTCCTCCTCCTCCTACGAGCAGTACTTC; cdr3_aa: CASSSSSSYEQYF
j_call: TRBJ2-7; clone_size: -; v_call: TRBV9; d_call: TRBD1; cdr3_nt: TGTGCCAGCAGCCCGGGACAGGGTATGGCCGAGCAGTACTTC; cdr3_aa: CASSPGQGMAEQYF
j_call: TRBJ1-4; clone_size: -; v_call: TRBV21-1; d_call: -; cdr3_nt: TGTGCCAGCAGCAAAGAAGTGGGCCTAGACGAAAAACTGTTTTTT; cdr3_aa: CASSKEVGLDEKLFF
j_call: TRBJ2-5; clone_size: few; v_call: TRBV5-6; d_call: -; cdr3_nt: TGTGCCAGCAGCTCCGGGGCCCTTCGCCAAGAGACCCAGTACTTC; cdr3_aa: CASSSGALRQETQYF
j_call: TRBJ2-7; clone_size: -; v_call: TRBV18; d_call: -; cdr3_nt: TGTGCCAGCTCACCACTCGGCGGGGAGCAGTACTTC; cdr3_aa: CASSPLGGEQYF
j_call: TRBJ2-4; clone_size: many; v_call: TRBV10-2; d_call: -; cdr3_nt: TGCGTCAGCAGTGATGGACAAAAAATAGCCAAAAACATTCAGTACTTC; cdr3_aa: CVSSDGQKIAKNIQYF
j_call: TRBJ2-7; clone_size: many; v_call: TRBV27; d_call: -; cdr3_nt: TGTGCCAGCAGTTTATCTCCCGATTACGAGCAGTACTTC; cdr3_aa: CASSLSPDYEQYF
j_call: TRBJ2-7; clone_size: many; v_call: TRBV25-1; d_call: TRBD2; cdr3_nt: TGTGCCAGCAGTCCCGGGACTAGCGGGGGGTACGAGCAGTACTTC; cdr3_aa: CASSPGTSGGYEQYF
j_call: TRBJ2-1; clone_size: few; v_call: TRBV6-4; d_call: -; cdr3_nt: TGTGCCAGCAGTGAGCAGGCGAGCTCCTACAATGAGCAGTTCTTC; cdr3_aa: CASSEQASSYNEQFF
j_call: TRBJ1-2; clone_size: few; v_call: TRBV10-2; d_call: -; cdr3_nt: TGCGCCAGCACCGGTGGGGTGGATATTGGCTACACCTTC; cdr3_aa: CASTGGVDIGYTF
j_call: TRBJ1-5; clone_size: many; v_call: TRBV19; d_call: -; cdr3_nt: TGTGCCAGCGAAAGGACACAGGGCAATCAGCCCCAGCATTTT; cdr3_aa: CASERTQGNQPQHF
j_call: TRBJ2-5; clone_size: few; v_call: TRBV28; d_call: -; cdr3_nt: TGTGCCAGCAGTTTAGCCCTCCCGAGCCAAGAGACCCAGTACTTC; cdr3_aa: CASSLALPSQETQYF
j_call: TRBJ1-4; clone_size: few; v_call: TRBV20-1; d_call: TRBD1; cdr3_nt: TGCAGTGCAGAAGCAGGACAGGCCGCAACTAATGAAAAACTGTTTTTT; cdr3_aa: CSAEAGQAATNEKLFF
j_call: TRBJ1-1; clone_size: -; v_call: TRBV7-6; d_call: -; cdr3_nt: TGTGCCAGCAGCTTCGGGGACCGCCCAGCTGAAGCTTTCTTT; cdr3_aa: CASSFGDRPAEAFF
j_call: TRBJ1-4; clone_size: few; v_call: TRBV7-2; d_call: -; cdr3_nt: TGTGCCAGCAGCTTAGAGCCGGATCGTTATGAAAAACTGTTTTTT; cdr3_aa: CASSLEPDRYEKLFF
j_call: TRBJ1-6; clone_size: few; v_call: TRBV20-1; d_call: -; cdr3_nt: TGCAGTGCTAGAGATCTGGACCGACCCATTCACTTT; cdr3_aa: CSARDLDRPIHF
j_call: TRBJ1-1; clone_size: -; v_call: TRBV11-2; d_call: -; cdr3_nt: TGTGCCAGCAGCTTAGGCTGGGCAGGGAGCGGCCCTGAAGCTTTCTTT; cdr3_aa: CASSLGWAGSGPEAFF